These 9 T cell receptor beta chains share one sample of origin, sequenced in a study of T cell changes during pregnancy in multiple sclerosis. The method was immunoSEQ multiplex PCR; TCRdb's version includes in-frame clones alone and lacks a portion of them. This repertoire shows 25,000 to 30,000 clones, 89% found once; its top ten account for 0.8%. The specimen was CD4+ T cells from peripheral blood mononuclear cells, collected in the second trimester of pregnancy. Receptor source: a female donor with multiple sclerosis, enrolled in a pregnancy study.

The chain has TRBV5-4 and TRBJ2-5; 11 bases match TRBD2. The CDR3 is 15 residues long. The germline V gene encodes CDR1 SGHNT and CDR2 YYREEE (reference sequence). The J segment lost 1 base and the V segment lost 4 bases, leaving 3 bases of the junction unmatched. Here the CDR3 DNA reads TGTGCCAGCAGCACGGGACTAGCGGTCCAAGAGACCCAGTACTTC. It specifies CASSTGLAVQETQYF.

The rearrangement joins TRBV5-6 to TRBJ1-6; TRBD1 might be the D (6 bases). In germline, CDR1 is SGHDT, CDR2 YYEEEE. V was cut by 4 bases and J by 0 bases, with 17 bases left in between. This CDR3 contains 18 residues. The CDR3 region has the DNA TGTGCCAGCAGCCTCGGGGGGGCTTTGGGCTCCTATAATTCACCCCTCCACTTT. It translates to CASSLGGALGSYNSPLHF. Drawing the rest from reference TRBV5-6 and TRBJ1-6, the complete variable domain is DAGVTQSPTHLIKTRGQQVTLRCSPKSGHDTVSWYQQALGQGPQFIFQYYEEEERQRGNFPDRFSGHQFPNYSSELNVNALLLGDSALYLCASSLGGALGSYNSPLHFGNGTRLTVT.

The gene calls are TRBV6-6 and TRBJ2-3; maybe TRBD2 (6 bases). Germline lookup yields CDR1 MNHNY and CDR2 SVGAGI (reference sequence). V was trimmed by 2 bases and J by 3 bases, leaving 12 bases between them. CDR3 length: 15 amino acids. CDR3 DNA: TGTGCCAGCAGTTACCCCGGGGGAAGGACAGATACGCAGTATTTT. It yields the protein CASSYPGGRTDTQYF.

This clone was recorded once. J is TRBJ1-5 and V is TRBV11-2; 8 bases align to TRBD1. The germline gives CDR1 SGHAT, CDR2 FQNNGV. CDR3 length: 15 residues. Germline trimming cut 2 bases from V and 5 bases from J; bases unmatched to any gene: 5. The CDR3 nucleotides are TGTGCCAGCAGCTTACAGGGGGCTCCCTATCAGCCCCAGCATTTT. As protein: CASSLQGAPYQPQHF.

The rearrangement links TRBV7-2 to TRBJ2-2; TRBD2 matches 7 bases. The ends lost 6 bases at V and 5 bases at J; junction bases unmatched: 6. The CDR3 has 14 amino acids. Germline V CDR1 and CDR2: SGHTA, FQGNSA. The CDR3 DNA follows: TGTGCCAGCAGGTTATACGGGGGGACCGGGGAGCTGTTTTTT. Translating it yields CASRLYGGTGELFF.

The V call is TRBV4-3, the J call TRBJ1-4, with 7 bases that match TRBD1. CDR3 size: 15 residues. Germline values: CDR1 LGHNA, CDR2 YSLEER. V shed 3 bases and J 8 bases; nucleotides not matched to a gene: 9. This chain's CDR3 is CASSHRQGPGEKLFF. Written as DNA, the CDR3 is TGCGCCAGCAGCCATAGACAGGGCCCGGGGGAAAAACTGTTTTTT.

This chain links TRBV18 with TRBJ1-2; perhaps TRBD1 as D (6 bases). The ends were cut back, 0 bases at V and 2 bases at J, with 13 bases in the middle. The CDR3 totals 16 residues. The V gene's germline CDR1 is KGHSH and CDR2 LQKENI. CDR3 bases: TGTGCCAGCTCACCACCGAACAGGGATTTCAACTATGGCTACACCTTC. Its protein is CASSPPNRDFNYGYTF.

This sequence joins TRBV10-1 and TRBJ1-3; no definite D call. The CDR3 runs to 15 residues. Germline V gene sequence: CDR1 WNHNN, CDR2 SYGVQD (reference sequence). The V gene lost 6 bases and the J gene lost 4 bases, with 16 bases spanning the gap. CDR3 nucleotides: TGCGCCAGCAGGGGCTCCGTACTGTCGGGAAACACCATATATTTT. It codes for CASRGSVLSGNTIYF.

The V and J genes are TRBV6-5 and TRBJ2-5, with a weak D call TRBD2 (5 bases). Per germline, CDR1 MNHEY and CDR2 SVGAGI. The V gene lost 7 bases and the J gene lost 1 base, with 10 bases spanning the gap. This CDR3 spans 13 amino acids. The CDR3: CASTARVQETQYF. For the CDR3, the DNA is TGTGCCAGCACCGCGCGGGTCCAAGAGACCCAGTACTTC.